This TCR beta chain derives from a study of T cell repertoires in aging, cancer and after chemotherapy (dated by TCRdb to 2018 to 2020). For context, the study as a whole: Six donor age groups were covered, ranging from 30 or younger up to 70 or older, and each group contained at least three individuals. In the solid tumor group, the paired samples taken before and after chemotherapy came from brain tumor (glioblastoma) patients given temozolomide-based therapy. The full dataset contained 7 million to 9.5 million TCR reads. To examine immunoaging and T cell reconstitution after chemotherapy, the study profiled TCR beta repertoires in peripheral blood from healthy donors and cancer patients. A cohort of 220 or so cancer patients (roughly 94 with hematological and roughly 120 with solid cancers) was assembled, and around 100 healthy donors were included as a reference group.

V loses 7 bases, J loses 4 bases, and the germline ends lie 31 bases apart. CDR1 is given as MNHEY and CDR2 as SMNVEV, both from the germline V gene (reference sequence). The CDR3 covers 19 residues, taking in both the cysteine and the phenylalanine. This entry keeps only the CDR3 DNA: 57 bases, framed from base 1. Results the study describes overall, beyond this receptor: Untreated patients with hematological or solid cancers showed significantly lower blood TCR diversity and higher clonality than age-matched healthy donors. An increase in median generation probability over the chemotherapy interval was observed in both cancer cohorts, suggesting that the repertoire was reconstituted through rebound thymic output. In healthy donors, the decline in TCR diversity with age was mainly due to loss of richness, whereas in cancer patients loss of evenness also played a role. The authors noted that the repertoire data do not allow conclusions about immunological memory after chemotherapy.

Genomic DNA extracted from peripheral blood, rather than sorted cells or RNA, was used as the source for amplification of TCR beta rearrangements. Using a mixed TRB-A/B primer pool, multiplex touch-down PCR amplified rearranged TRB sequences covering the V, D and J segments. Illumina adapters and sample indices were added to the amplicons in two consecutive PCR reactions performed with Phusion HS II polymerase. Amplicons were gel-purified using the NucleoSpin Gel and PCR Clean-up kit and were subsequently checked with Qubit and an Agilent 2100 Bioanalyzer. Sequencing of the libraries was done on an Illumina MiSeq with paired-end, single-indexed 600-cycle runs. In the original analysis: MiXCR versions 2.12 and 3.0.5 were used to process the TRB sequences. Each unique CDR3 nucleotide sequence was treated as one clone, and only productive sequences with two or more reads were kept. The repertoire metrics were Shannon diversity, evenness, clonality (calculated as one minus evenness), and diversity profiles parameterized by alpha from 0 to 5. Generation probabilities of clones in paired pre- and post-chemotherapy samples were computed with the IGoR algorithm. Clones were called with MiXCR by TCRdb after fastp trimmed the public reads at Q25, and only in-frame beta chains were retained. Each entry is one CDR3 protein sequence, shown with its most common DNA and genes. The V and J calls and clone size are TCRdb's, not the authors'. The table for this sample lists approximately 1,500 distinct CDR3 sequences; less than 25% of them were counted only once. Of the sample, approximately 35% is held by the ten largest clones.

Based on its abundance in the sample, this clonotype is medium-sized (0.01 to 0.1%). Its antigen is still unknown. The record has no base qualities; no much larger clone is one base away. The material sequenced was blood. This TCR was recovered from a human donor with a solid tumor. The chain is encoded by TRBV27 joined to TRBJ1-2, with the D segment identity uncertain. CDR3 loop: CASKSSFYSLRGRVYGYTF. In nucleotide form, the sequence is TGTGCCAGCAAATCAAGTTTTTATTCCTTAAGAGGGCGAGTCTATGGCTACACCTTC.